This T cell receptor beta chain was profiled in a study of T cell repertoires in cytomegalovirus infection (dated by TCRdb to between 2018 and 2021). A note on the overall study: Donor HLA type was relevant to the analysis, as public TCR beta signatures indicated carriage of CMV infection together with the matching HLA type. Beyond this particular receptor, the publication reports: The ex vivo response was dominated by HLA-C-restricted CMV-specific TCR beta clonotypes, which also provided the single most frequent clonotype in two of eight donors. Cumulative frequency of public TCR beta family members discriminated carriers of CMV infection plus the relevant HLA type in this cohort and an independent 352-donor cohort.

This clonotype has at least ten counts. The specificity of this receptor is unknown. No much larger clonotype is one base removed from it; base qualities were not supplied. Data came from an Illumina HiSeq 1500. TCRdb reworked the public reads: Q25 trimming with fastp, MiXCR clone assembly, productive beta chains retained. A single entry per CDR3 protein holds the most common genes and DNA from its merged rows. For this sample there are about 360,000 distinct CDR3 sequences; approximately 18% appear just once. The ten top clones hold approximately 10% of the sample. For CDR1 and CDR2, the germline V gene (reference sequence) lists LNHDA and SQIVND. V and J are trimmed by 5 bases and 4 bases, and the gene matches miss 11 bases of the junction. The CDR3 starts with the cysteine, ends with the phenylalanine, and has 17 residues. Just CDR3 DNA is preserved here, 51 bases in frame from base 1.

Source material: PBMCs. The sequence links TRBV19 to TRBJ1-5, and 10 junctional nucleotides match TRBD1. This clonotype was obtained from a human donor in good health (CMV status not recorded). Some clones in this sample may be carry-over from other donors' samples. The CDR3 reads CASSAGTGVSRNQPQHF. The nucleotide sequence reads TGTGCCAGTAGTGCTGGGACAGGGGTCTCGAGGAATCAGCCCCAGCATTTT.